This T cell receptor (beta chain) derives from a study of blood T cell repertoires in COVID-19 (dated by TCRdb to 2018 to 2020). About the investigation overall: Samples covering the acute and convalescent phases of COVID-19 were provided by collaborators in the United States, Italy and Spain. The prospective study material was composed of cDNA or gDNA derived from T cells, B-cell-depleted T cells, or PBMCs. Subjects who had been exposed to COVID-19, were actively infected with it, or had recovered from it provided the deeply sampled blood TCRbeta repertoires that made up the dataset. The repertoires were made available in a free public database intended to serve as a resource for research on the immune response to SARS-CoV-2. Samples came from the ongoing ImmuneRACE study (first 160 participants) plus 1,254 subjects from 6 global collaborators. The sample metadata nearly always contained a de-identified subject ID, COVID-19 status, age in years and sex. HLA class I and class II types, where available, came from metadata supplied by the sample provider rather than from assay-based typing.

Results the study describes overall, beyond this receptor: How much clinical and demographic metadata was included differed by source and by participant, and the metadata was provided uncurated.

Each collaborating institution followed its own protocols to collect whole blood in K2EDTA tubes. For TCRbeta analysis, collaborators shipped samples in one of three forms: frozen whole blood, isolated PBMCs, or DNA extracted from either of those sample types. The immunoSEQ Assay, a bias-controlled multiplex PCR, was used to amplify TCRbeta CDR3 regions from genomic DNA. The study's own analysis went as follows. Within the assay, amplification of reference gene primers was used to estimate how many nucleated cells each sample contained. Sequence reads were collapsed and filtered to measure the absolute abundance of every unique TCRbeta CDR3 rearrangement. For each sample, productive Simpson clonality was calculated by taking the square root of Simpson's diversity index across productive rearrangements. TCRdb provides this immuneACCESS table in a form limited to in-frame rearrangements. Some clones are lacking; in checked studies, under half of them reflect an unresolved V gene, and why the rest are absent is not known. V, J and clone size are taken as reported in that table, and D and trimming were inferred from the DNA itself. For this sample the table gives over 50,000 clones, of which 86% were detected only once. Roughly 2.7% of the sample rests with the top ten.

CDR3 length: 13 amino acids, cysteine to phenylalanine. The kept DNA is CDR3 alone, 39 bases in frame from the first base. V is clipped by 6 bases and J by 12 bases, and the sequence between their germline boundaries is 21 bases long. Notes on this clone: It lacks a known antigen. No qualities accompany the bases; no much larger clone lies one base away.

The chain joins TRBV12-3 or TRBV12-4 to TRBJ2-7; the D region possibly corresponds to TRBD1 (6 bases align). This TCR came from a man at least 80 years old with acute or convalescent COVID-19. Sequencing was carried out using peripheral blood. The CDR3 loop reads CASRNGTRPPRYF. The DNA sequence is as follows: TGTGCCAGCAGAAACGGGACAAGACCCCCACGGTACTTC.